One TCR beta chain is described in this entry. What it binds is unknown. Here immunoSEQ multiplex PCR was the method, and the copy in TCRdb shows in-frame clones only, minus some. The table lists 350,000 to 450,000 clones, about nine tenths of them singletons. These data originate in a study of Ad26.COV2.S vaccination and SARS-CoV-2 variants. About the research overall: The donor belonged to the COV1001 Ad26.COV2.S trial arm.

Notes on the study in general: CD8+ and CD4+ T cells specific for spike reportedly responded with substantial breadth after vaccination.

Treatment: 19 received Ad26.COV2.S at low or high dose, single or two shots; about 5 received placebo; per-sample allocation not given. Sample collection was performed on day 63 after the first vaccine or placebo injection. Recruitment in Boston yielded a donor of adult age, 18-55 years. Trimming pared 3 bases from V and 4 bases from J, leaving 9 bases between. In germline, CDR1 is KGHSH, CDR2 LQKENI. The CDR3 is 13 residues long. The genes are TRBV18 and TRBJ1-1; D call uncertain. This sequence was found in a person between 18 and 65 years old who received the Ad26.COV2.S COVID-19 vaccine or a placebo. This material consisted of peripheral blood, taken in a trial of Ad26.COV2.S vaccine versus placebo. The CDR3 DNA is TGTGCCAGCTCACCGGGCGGGTCCACTGAAGCTTTCTTT. Translation gives CASSPGGSTEAFF.